This T cell receptor beta chain was documented in a study of shared clonotypes between healthy human individuals. Study information: Each donor contributed plates that comprised three CD4 naive, three CD4 memory, two CD8 naive and one CD8 memory.

As regards this clone: What it binds is not known.

Measured with immunoSEQ multiplex PCR; TCRdb has only the in-frame clones, and not every one. The sample shows around 980,000 clones, roughly 74% of them seen only once. Points from the study as a whole: Naive CD4 clonotype sharing across four donors was 5% to 6%. Lower generation probabilities were found for non-shared clonotypes than for those shared by all four donors.

The CDR3 covers 16 residues. Germline CDR1 SGHVS, CDR2 FNYEAQ. The V and J ends lost 5 bases and 4 bases, in that order; junction bases with no gene match: 4. Only Caucasian adults living in Nashville, Tennessee served as donors. The clonotype originates from a man between 18 and 35 years old in good health. Some clones in this sample may be carry-over from other donors' samples. The rearrangement uses TRBV7-6 and TRBJ2-2; TRBD2 matches 13 bases. Sequenced: memory CD4+ T cells from PBMCs. Subset meaning: CD45RA-negative fraction. CDR3 coding DNA: TGTGCCAGCAGCCCAGGACTAGCGGGAGTCACCGGGGAGCTGTTTTTT. It yields the protein CASSPGLAGVTGELFF.